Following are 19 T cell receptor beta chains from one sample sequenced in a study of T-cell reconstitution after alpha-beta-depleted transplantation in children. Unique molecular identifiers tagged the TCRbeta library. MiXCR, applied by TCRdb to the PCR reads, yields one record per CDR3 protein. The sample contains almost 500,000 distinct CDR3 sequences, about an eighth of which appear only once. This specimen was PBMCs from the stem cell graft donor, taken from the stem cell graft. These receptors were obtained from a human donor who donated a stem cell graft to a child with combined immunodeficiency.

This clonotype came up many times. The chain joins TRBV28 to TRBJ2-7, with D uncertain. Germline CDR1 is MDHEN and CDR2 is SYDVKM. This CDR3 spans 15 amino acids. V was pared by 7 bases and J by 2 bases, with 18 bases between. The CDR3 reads CASTDLVGSPYEQYF. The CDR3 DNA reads TGTGCCAGCACTGATCTTGTGGGATCTCCCTACGAGCAGTACTTC.

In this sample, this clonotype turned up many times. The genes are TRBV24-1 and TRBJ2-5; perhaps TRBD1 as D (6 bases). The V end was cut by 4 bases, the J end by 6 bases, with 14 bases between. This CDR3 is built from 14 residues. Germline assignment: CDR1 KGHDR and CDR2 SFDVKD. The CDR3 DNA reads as TGTGCCACCAGTGACCGAGATTGGGGGCAGACCCAGTACTTC. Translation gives CATSDRDWGQTQYF.

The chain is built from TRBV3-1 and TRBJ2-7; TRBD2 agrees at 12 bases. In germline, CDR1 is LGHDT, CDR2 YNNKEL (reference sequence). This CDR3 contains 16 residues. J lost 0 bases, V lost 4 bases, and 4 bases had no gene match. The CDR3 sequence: CASSRLAGVSSYEQYF. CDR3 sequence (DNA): TGTGCCAGCAGCCGACTAGCGGGAGTTAGCTCCTACGAGCAGTACTTC.

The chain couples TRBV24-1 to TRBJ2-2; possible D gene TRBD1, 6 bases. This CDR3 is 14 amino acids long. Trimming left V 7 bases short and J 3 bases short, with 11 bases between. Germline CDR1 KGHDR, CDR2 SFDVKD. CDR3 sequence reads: CATRGDTYTGELFF. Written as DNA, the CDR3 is TGTGCCACCAGAGGGGACACCTACACCGGGGAGCTGTTTTTT.

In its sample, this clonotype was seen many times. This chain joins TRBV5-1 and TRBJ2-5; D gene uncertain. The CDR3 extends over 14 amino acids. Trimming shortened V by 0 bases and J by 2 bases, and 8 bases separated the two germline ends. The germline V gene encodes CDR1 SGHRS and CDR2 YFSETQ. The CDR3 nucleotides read TGCGCCAGCAGCTTGGCCTTACTACAAGAGACCCAGTACTTC. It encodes CASSLALLQETQYF. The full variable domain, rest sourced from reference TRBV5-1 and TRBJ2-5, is KAGVTQTPRYLIKTRGQQVTLSCSPISGHRSVSWYQQTPGQGLQFLFEYFSETQRNKGNFPGRFSGRQFSNSRSEMNVSTLELGDSALYLCASSLALLQETQYFGPGTRLLVL.

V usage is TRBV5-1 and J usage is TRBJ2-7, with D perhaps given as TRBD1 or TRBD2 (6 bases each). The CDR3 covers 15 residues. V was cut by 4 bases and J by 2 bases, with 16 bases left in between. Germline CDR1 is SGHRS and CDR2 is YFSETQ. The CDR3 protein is CASSPGGDMAYEQYF. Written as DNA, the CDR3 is TGCGCCAGCAGCCCTGGCGGGGACATGGCCTACGAGCAGTACTTC.

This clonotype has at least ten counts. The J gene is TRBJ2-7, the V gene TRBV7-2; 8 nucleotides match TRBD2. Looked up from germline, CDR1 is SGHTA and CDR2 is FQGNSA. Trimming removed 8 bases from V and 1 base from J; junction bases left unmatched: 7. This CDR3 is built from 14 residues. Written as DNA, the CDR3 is TGTGCCAGCCAAGAGCGGGGGCAGTCCTACGAGCAGTACTTC. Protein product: CASQERGQSYEQYF.

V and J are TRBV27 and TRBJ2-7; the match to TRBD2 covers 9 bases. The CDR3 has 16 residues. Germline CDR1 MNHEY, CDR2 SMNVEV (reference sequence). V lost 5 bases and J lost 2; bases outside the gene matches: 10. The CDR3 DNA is TGTGCCAGCAGTCCACTTTCGAGCGGGGGGCCCTACGAGCAGTACTTC. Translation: CASSPLSSGGPYEQYF.

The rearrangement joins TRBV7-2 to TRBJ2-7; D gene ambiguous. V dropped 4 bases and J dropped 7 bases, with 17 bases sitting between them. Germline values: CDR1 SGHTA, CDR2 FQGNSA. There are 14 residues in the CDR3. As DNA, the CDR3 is TGTGCCAGCAGCTCACAGATGACCTACGTAGAGCAGTACTTC. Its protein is CASSSQMTYVEQYF.

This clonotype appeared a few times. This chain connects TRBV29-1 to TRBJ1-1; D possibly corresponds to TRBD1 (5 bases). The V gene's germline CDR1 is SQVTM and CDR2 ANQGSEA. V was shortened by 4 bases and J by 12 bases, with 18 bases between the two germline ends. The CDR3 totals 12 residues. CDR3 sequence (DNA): TGCAGCGTTGTTTGGGCAGGGAAAAAACCTTTCTTT. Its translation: CSVVWAGKKPFF. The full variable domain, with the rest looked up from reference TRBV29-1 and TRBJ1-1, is SAVISQKPSRDICQRGTSLTIQCQVDSQVTMMFWYRQQPGQSLTLIATANQGSEATYESGFVIDKFPISRPNLTFSTLTVSNMSPEDSSIYLCSVVWAGKKPFFGQGTRLTVV.

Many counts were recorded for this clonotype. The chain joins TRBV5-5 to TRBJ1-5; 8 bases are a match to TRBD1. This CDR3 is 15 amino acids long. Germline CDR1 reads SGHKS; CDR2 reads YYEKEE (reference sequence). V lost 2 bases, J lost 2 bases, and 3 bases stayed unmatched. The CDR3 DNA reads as TGTGCCAGCAGCTTAGGACAGGGTGGCAATCAGCCCCAGCATTTT. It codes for CASSLGQGGNQPQHF.

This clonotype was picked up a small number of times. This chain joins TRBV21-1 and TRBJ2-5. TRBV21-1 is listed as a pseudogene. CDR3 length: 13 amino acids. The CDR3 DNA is TGTGCCAGCAGCAAGGACGGTCAAGAGACCCAGTACTTC. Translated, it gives CASSKDGQETQYF.

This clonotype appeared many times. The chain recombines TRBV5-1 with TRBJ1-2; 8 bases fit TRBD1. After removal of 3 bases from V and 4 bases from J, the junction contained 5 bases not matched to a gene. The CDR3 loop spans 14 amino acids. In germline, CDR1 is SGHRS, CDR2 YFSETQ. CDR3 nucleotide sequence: TGCGCCAGCAGCTCACAGGGGGTTGGCTATGGCTACACCTTC. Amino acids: CASSSQGVGYGYTF.

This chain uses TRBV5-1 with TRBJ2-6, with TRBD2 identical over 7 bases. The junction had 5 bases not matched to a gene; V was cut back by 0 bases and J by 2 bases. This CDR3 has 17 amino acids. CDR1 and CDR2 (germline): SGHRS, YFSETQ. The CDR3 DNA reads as TGCGCCAGCAGCTTGGGCGGGAGTGAGCCTGGGGCCAACGTCCTGACTTTC. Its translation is CASSLGGSEPGANVLTF.

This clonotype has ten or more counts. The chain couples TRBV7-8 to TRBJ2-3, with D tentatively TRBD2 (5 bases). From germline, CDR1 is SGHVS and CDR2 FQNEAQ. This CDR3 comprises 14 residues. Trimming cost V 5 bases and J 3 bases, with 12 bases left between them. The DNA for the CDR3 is TGTGCCAGCAGCCGAGCGGTGGGAACAGATACGCAGTATTTT. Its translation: CASSRAVGTDTQYF.

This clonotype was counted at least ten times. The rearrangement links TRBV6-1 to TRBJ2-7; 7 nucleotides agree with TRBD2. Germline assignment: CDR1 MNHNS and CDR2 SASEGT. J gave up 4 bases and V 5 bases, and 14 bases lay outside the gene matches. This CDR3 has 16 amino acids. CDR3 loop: CASSTPRAGVMYEQYF. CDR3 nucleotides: TGTGCCAGCAGTACCCCACGGGCGGGAGTTATGTACGAGCAGTACTTC.

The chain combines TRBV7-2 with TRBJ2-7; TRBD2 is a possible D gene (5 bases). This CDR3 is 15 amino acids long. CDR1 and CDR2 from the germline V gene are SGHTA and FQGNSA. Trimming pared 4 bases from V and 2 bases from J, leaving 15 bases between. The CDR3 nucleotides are TGTGCCAGCAGCTACTCCGGGATCCCGACCTACGAGCAGTACTTC. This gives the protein CASSYSGIPTYEQYF.

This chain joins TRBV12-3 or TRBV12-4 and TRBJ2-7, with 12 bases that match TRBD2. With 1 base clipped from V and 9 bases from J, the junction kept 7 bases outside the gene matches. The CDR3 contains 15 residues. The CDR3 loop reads CASSLGLAGGLTQYF. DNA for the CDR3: TGTGCCAGCAGTTTAGGGCTAGCGGGGGGGTTAACGCAGTACTTC.

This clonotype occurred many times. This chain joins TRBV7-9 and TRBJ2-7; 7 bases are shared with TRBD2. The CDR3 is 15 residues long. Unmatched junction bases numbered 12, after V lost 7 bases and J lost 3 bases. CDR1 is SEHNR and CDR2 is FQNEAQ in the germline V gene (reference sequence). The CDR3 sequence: CASIQSGGSDYEQYF. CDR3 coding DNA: TGTGCCAGCATACAAAGTGGCGGGAGCGACTACGAGCAGTACTTC.